Following are 21 T cell receptor beta chains from one sample sequenced in a study of human T cells and chemical hapten exposure. MiXCR, applied by TCRdb to the RACE reads, yields one record per CDR3 protein. The profile covers roughly 52,000 distinct CDR3 sequences, with about 9.9% appearing a single time and approximately 1.8% taken by the ten largest. Time point noted: patch test 2, 6 weeks after DPC sensitization. As to treatment: therapeutic diphenylcyclopropenone sensitization with weekly scalp DPC. This sample comprised whole blood, obtained in connection with sensitization to the hapten diphenylcyclopropenone (DPC). Receptors originate from a woman in her forties or fifties with alopecia areata. Some clones in this sample may be carry-over from other donors' samples.

The chain uses TRBV28 and TRBJ1-1; 10 bases map to TRBD1. Germline V gene lookup returns CDR1 MDHEN and CDR2 SYDVKM. CDR3 length equals 13 residues. V shed 6 bases, J shed 6 bases, and the junction held 4 bases outside the gene matches. The CDR3 protein is CASRSGQGSEAFF. The CDR3 DNA is TGTGCCAGCAGATCGGGACAGGGGTCTGAAGCTTTCTTT.

This clonotype was seen a handful of times. The V call is TRBV7-2, the J call TRBJ2-3; 8 positions agree with TRBD2. The CDR3 sequence is 18 residues long. CDR1 is SGHTA and CDR2 is FQGNSA in the germline V gene. Trimming cost V 4 bases and J 1 base; bases outside gene matches: 13. The CDR3, as DNA: TGTGCCAGCAGCTCAGACTCGGGGGGGAGGGCCCGCACAGATACGCAGTATTTT. Translating gives CASSSDSGGRARTDTQYF.

This clonotype showed up just a few times. The rearrangement links TRBV20-1 to TRBJ2-3, with D tentatively TRBD1 (6 bases). Germline-derived CDR1 and CDR2 are DFQATT and SNEGSKA (reference sequence). This CDR3 is built from 18 residues. V lost 3 bases and J lost 3, with 25 bases in between. The DNA of the CDR3 is TGCAGTGCTAGTACCGACGGGCAGGGGCGAGGGGTAACAGATACGCAGTATTTT. It is translated as CSASTDGQGRGVTDTQYF.

This clonotype was detected only a few times. The rearrangement joins TRBV7-9 to TRBJ2-7, with 7 nucleotides matching TRBD1. The V segment lost 1 base and the J segment 5 bases; nucleotides outside the gene matches: 11. Germline-derived CDR1 and CDR2 are SEHNR and FQNEAQ (reference sequence). The CDR3 spans 16 residues. The CDR3 nucleotides are TGTGCCAGCAGCTTAGTCGGTAGGGACAGACAGGACGAGCAGTACTTC. Its protein product is CASSLVGRDRQDEQYF.

There are many counts of this clonotype. The CDR3 DNA reads TGTGCCAGCAGGGACCCAGGGGGCAAACGTGAAGCTTTCTTT. Its translation: CASRDPGGKREAFF. The chain employs TRBV6-6 and TRBJ1-1, with 8 bases that match TRBD1. CDR1 MNHNY and CDR2 SVGAGI come from the germline V gene (reference sequence). Trimming removed 6 bases from V and 7 bases from J; junction bases left unmatched: 10. The CDR3 has 14 residues.

This clonotype was found a few times. The chain employs TRBV18 and TRBJ1-1; D might be TRBD1 (5 bases). Per germline, CDR1 KGHSH and CDR2 LQKENI. The V gene lost 2 bases and the J gene lost 0 bases, with 13 bases spanning the gap. The CDR3 extends over 16 amino acids. CDR3 bases: TGTGCCAGCTCACCAAGTGGGACCAGCTTGAACACTGAAGCTTTCTTT. It specifies CASSPSGTSLNTEAFF.

This clonotype was seen many times. The chain couples TRBV28 to TRBJ2-7, with unresolved D. Germline V CDR1 and CDR2: MDHEN, SYDVKM. V lost 1 base, J lost 2 bases, and 3 bases lay in between. CDR3 length: 12 residues. The CDR3 DNA sequence: TGTGCCAGCAGTTTATATCCCTACGAGCAGTACTTC. It codes for CASSLYPYEQYF. The full variable domain, rest sourced from reference TRBV28 and TRBJ2-7, is DVKVTQSSRYLVKRTGEKVFLECVQDMDHENMFWYRQDPGLGLRLIYFSYDVKMKEKGDIPEGYSVSREKKERFSLILESASTNQTSMYLCASSLYPYEQYFGPGTRLTVT.

This clonotype was seen ten or more times. This chain connects TRBV4-1 to TRBJ2-1, with D perhaps being TRBD1 or TRBD2 (6 bases each). Germline V gives CDR1 MGHRA, CDR2 YSYEKL. V shed 2 bases and J shed 2 bases, with 16 bases lying between them. This CDR3 spans 17 amino acids. CDR3 sequence (DNA): TGCGCCAGCAGCCAACAAACTCGGGGGCCGACCTACAATGAGCAGTTCTTC. Translating it yields CASSQQTRGPTYNEQFF.

The V and J genes are TRBV6-6 and TRBJ2-7; TRBD1 aligns across 8 bases. V was pared by 4 bases and J by 2 bases, with 4 bases of the junction left unmatched. The germline V gene encodes CDR1 MNHNY and CDR2 SVGAGI (reference sequence). The CDR3 contains 14 residues. CDR3 sequence reads: CASSSGTGPYEQYF. In nucleotides, the CDR3 is TGTGCCAGCAGTTCCGGGACAGGACCCTACGAGCAGTACTTC.

This clonotype was counted ten times or more. This sequence joins TRBV11-2 and TRBJ2-4; no clear D gene. CDR1 is SGHAT, CDR2 FQNNGV, per germline. Trimming cost V 1 base and J 5 bases, with 12 bases left between them. The CDR3 is 15 amino acids. CDR3 protein: CASSLVNRVQNIQYF. The CDR3, as DNA: TGTGCCAGCAGCTTAGTAAATCGGGTGCAAAACATTCAGTACTTC.

Ten or more counts support this clonotype. This chain connects TRBV29-1 to TRBJ1-2, with D hard to call. The CDR3 consists of 13 residues. V dropped 1 base and J dropped 5 bases, with 11 bases sitting between them. From germline, CDR1 is SQVTM and CDR2 ANQGSEA. CDR3 DNA: TGCAGCGTTGAAGGCGGGAGTGAATATGGCTACACCTTC. It is translated as CSVEGGSEYGYTF.

This rearrangement joins TRBV6-6 to TRBJ1-2; D gene unclear. V dropped 5 bases and J dropped 7 bases, with 8 bases sitting between them. The CDR3 runs to 11 residues. Germline values: CDR1 MNHNY, CDR2 SVGAGI (reference sequence). The chain's CDR3 is CASSHVGGYTF. Here the CDR3 DNA reads TGTGCCAGCAGTCACGTGGGTGGCTACACCTTC.

This clonotype was counted many times. The J gene is TRBJ1-1, the V gene TRBV4-2, with TRBD1 matching over 10 bases. Germline V gene lookup returns CDR1 LGHNA and CDR2 YNFKEQ. The V and J ends lost 3 bases and 1 base, in that order; junction bases with no gene match: 2. The CDR3 contains 15 residues. The CDR3 here is CASSQGTGENTEAFF. In DNA form, the CDR3 reads TGTGCCAGCAGCCAGGGGACAGGGGAGAACACTGAAGCTTTCTTT.

This clonotype has more than one count but fewer than ten. This rearrangement joins TRBV7-9 to TRBJ2-5; D gene ambiguous. Germline V CDR1 and CDR2: SEHNR, FQNEAQ (reference sequence). V shed 3 bases and J shed 4 bases, with 6 bases lying between them. The CDR3 has 12 amino acids. The CDR3 DNA is TGTGCCAGCAGCTTGTTACTAGAGACCCAGTACTTC. Amino acid sequence: CASSLLLETQYF.

This clonotype was seen ten or more times. The chain couples TRBV18 to TRBJ2-5; no firm D call. The V gene's germline CDR1 is KGHSH and CDR2 LQKENI. V was cut by 3 bases and J by 2 bases, with 7 bases left in between. The CDR3 consists of 13 residues. The CDR3 region is CASSPTQQETQYF. DNA for the CDR3: TGTGCCAGCTCACCGACCCAACAAGAGACCCAGTACTTC.

This clonotype was seen many times. The chain couples TRBV12-3 or TRBV12-4 to TRBJ2-3; D call uncertain. V was cut by 5 bases and J by 2 bases, with 14 bases left in between. CDR3 length: 15 amino acids. The CDR3 bases are TGTGCCAGCAGTCAACCGACGACCCTCACAGATACGCAGTATTTT. This encodes CASSQPTTLTDTQYF.

This clonotype has just a few counts. V usage is TRBV18 and J usage is TRBJ1-1; D is unclear. The CDR3 totals 13 residues. Per the germline V gene, CDR1 is KGHSH and CDR2 is LQKENI. The V and J ends lost 5 bases and 1 base respectively, with 8 bases between them. CDR3 bases: TGTGCCAGCTCAAGTGGGGAGAACACTGAAGCTTTCTTT. Protein product: CASSSGENTEAFF.

This rearrangement joins TRBV3-1 to TRBJ2-3; D gene uncertain. The germline V gene has CDR1 LGHDT and CDR2 YNNKEL (reference sequence). Trimming took 0 bases from V and 5 from J, leaving 12 bases between them. CDR3 size: 15 residues. The CDR3 sequence is CASSQDPGKGDTQYF. The CDR3 DNA sequence: TGTGCCAGCAGCCAAGATCCGGGTAAGGGAGATACGCAGTATTTT.

This clonotype occurred a few times. V usage is TRBV29-1 and J usage is TRBJ2-3, with 8 bases identical to TRBD1. V shed 1 base, J shed 2 bases, and the junction held 2 bases outside the gene matches. Germline V lookup: CDR1 SQVTM, CDR2 ANQGSEA. The CDR3 runs 14 residues. The CDR3, as DNA: TGCAGCGTTGAAGCGACAGGGGCCACAGATACGCAGTATTTT. It encodes CSVEATGATDTQYF.

This clonotype occurred many times. CDR3 in amino acids: CASSPGESYGYTF. Written as DNA, the CDR3 is TGTGCCAGCAGTCCAGGAGAAAGCTATGGCTACACCTTC. The chain has TRBV12-3 or TRBV12-4 and TRBJ1-2, with D hard to call. V was trimmed by 5 bases and J by 4 bases, leaving 11 bases between them. This CDR3 spans 13 amino acids.

This clonotype was seen a few times. V usage is TRBV3-1 and J usage is TRBJ2-5; D gene unclear. The V end was cut by 7 bases, the J end by 0 bases, with 9 bases between. This CDR3 is 13 amino acids long. Germline V CDR1 and CDR2: LGHDT, YNNKEL (reference sequence). The CDR3 nucleotides read TGTGCCAGCAAGCGACGGGACCAAGAGACCCAGTACTTC. Encoded protein: CASKRRDQETQYF.